In this sample, the clone carrying this T cell receptor beta chain turned up a few times. Its antigen is undetermined. Vbeta (60) and Jbeta (13) primers were used in the PCR. This table comes from immunoSEQ multiplex PCR, and its TCRdb copy is limited to in-frame clones, with some not included. The table shows some 96,000 clones, with 64% occurring only once. CDR3 length: 14 amino acids. The V end was cut by 1 base, the J end by 1 base, with 8 bases between. Per the germline V gene, CDR1 is SGHRS and CDR2 is YFSETQ. This specimen comes from a study of cytomegalovirus exposure and HLA in healthy donors. Study-level findings and limits: Per a prior analysis, the majority of TCR beta V segments were productive roughly 87% or roughly 30% of the time.

This sequence joins TRBV5-1 and TRBJ1-1; D possibly corresponds to TRBD1 (5 bases). This receptor was identified in a man aged 55 to 70 in good health and CMV-seronegative. The specimen was PBMCs. The CDR3 sequence is CASSLWGGNTEAFF. The CDR3 region has the DNA TGCGCCAGCAGCTTGTGGGGGGGGAACACTGAAGCTTTCTTT.